This T cell receptor beta chain was captured in a study of cytomegalovirus exposure and HLA in healthy donors. Both 60 Vbeta primers and 13 Jbeta primers went into the PCR. The data were produced by immunoSEQ multiplex PCR, yet TCRdb's version contains in-frame clones alone and is incomplete. Its table records 140,000 to 150,000 clones. In germline, CDR1 is SEHNR, CDR2 FQNEAQ (reference sequence). V was trimmed by 1 base and J by 0 bases, leaving 4 bases between them. CDR3 size: 14 residues. The receptor was isolated from a male donor in good health and CMV-seronegative. V gene TRBV7-9 combines with J gene TRBJ1-5; no reliable D call. Sequencing was done on a sample of PBMCs. In DNA form, the CDR3 reads TGTGCCAGCAGCTTAGATAGTAGCAATCAGCCCCAGCATTTT. This translates into CASSLDSSNQPQHF.